This T cell receptor (beta chain) was captured in a study of human T cells and chemical hapten exposure. Study in general: An area of 2 cm by more than 1.5 cm on upper inner arm skin received 2% DPC for sensitization. Patch testing was performed with 0.01% DPC on the upper back, with reading at 6 days.

Germline assignment: CDR1 SGHTA and CDR2 FQGNSA. The junction had 5 bases not matched to a gene; V was cut back by 4 bases and J by 3 bases. The CDR3 is 15 amino acids. A few counts support this clonotype. Specified time point: patch test 1, 2 weeks after DPC sensitization. The treatment was: therapeutic diphenylcyclopropenone sensitization with weekly scalp DPC. TCRdb processed the RACE reads anew with MiXCR; each CDR3 protein has one entry. The data contain just under 350,000 distinct CDR3 sequences, 6% to 8.5% of them seen just once; the ten biggest clones take up approximately 8.9%. Sequenced here: whole blood, sampled in connection with sensitization to the hapten diphenylcyclopropenone (DPC). The sequence was obtained from a young woman with alopecia areata. Some clones in this sample may be carry-over from other donors' samples. V usage is TRBV7-2 and J usage is TRBJ2-7; 11 bases match TRBD1. The DNA of the CDR3 is TGTGCCAGCAGCTCCCGGACAGGGGGCGTCTACGAGCAGTACTTC. Its translation: CASSSRTGGVYEQYF.